This T cell receptor beta chain was documented in a study of blood T cells in healthy people across ages. This CDR3 has 14 amino acids. V lost 4 bases, J lost 5 bases, and 15 bases lay in between. The germline V gene has CDR1 SGHTA and CDR2 FQGNSA. Only a few counts were recorded for this clonotype. Its antigen remains unidentified. Then a second PCR, running about 7 to 11 cycles, was carried out with a sample-barcoded 5' primer and a J-beta primer mix. Each cDNA molecule received a tag from a template-switch adaptor that had 12 random nucleotides. In TCRdb, the 5' RACE reads were re-called with MiXCR into one record per CDR3 protein. The sample has about 1.4 million distinct CDR3 sequences, around 59% seen once. Study-wide results and limits: Measured against age, TCR beta diversity per million T cells decreased in a roughly linear manner.

The authors isolated at least 6.5 million PBMCs per sample. This sequence was found in a man aged 18 to 30 in good health. J is TRBJ2-7 and V is TRBV7-2; a possible D gene is TRBD1 (6 bases). The specimen sequenced was blood. Here the CDR3 reads CASSSRTALDEQYF. For the CDR3, the DNA is TGTGCCAGCAGCTCGAGGACAGCTTTGGACGAGCAGTACTTC.